This is a list of T cell receptor beta chains from one sample in a study of blood T cell repertoires in COVID-19. Sequencing used immunoSEQ multiplex PCR; TCRdb keeps in-frame clones, though not all of them. Found here are roughly 50,000 clones, around 85% of them singletons; the top ten hold less than 35%. Input material: peripheral blood. Source of these receptors: a woman of 80 years or more with COVID-19, enrolled during active disease. The CDR3 runs from the conserved cysteine through the conserved F or W. The order of the fields is CDR3 protein, CDR3 DNA, J gene, D gene, clone size, CDR3 length, V gene. D genes are given only for firm matches. Rows may omit the clone size; those that give it use once, few, many or a size class.

CASSQRGGLETQYF,TGTGCCAGCAGCCAACGAGGGGGCCTGGAGACCCAGTACTTC,TRBJ2-5,TRBD1,.,14,TRBV3-1/TRBV3-2
CASMKWDRGGEQYF,TGTGCCAGCATGAAGTGGGACAGGGGAGGGGAGCAGTACTTC,TRBJ2-7,TRBD1,.,14,TRBV27
CASSYIAGGAISPLHF,TGTGCCAGCAGTTACATAGCGGGTGGGGCGATTTCACCCCTCCACTTT,TRBJ1-6,.,.,16,TRBV6-5
CASSQVLGLNTEAFF,TGTGCCAGCAGCCAAGTTCTGGGCCTCAACACTGAAGCTTTCTTT,TRBJ1-1,.,.,15,TRBV14
CASARAGVLNEQFF,TGTGCCAGCGCCCGGGCGGGGGTTTTGAATGAGCAGTTCTTC,TRBJ2-1,TRBD2,.,14,TRBV5-8
CASSGQGDQPQHF,TGTGCCAGCTCTGGACAGGGGGATCAGCCCCAGCATTTT,TRBJ1-5,TRBD1,.,13,TRBV7-9
CASSSGQLLLNTEAFF,TGTGCCAGTAGTTCGGGACAGCTTCTCCTGAACACTGAAGCTTTCTTT,TRBJ1-1,TRBD1,.,16,TRBV19
CASSFGQGFEAFF,TGTGCCAGCAGCTTCGGACAGGGGTTCGAAGCTTTCTTT,TRBJ1-1,TRBD1,.,13,TRBV11-3
CASSFGQGPSGANVLTF,TGTGCCAGCAGCTTTGGACAGGGTCCGTCAGGGGCCAACGTCCTGACTTTC,TRBJ2-6,TRBD1,.,17,TRBV5-4
CASSYSGSGANVLTF,TGTGCCAGCAGTTACTCGGGGAGTGGGGCCAACGTCCTGACTTTC,TRBJ2-6,.,.,15,TRBV6-5
CASSLGVGGADIQYF,TGCGCCAGCAGCTTGGGTGTAGGGGGCGCGGACATTCAGTACTTC,TRBJ2-4,TRBD1,.,15,TRBV5-1
CASSQDSVLAGAGADTQYF,TGTGCCAGCAGCCAAGATTCGGTACTAGCGGGAGCAGGAGCAGATACGCAGTATTTT,TRBJ2-3,TRBD2,few,19,TRBV4-2
CASSQTWSSYNEQFF,TGTGCCAGCAGCCAAACATGGAGCTCCTACAATGAGCAGTTCTTC,TRBJ2-1,.,.,15,TRBV4-2
CASSYRDRGSGYTF,TGTGCCAGCAGTTATCGAGACAGGGGGTCTGGCTACACCTTC,TRBJ1-2,TRBD1,.,14,TRBV6-5
CATSRSRTGGSNGYTF,TGTGCCACCAGCAGATCTCGGACAGGGGGCAGCAATGGCTACACCTTC,TRBJ1-2,TRBD1,.,16,TRBV15
CVSSQARGETQYF,TGTGTCAGCAGCCAAGCTAGAGGAGAGACCCAGTACTTC,TRBJ2-5,.,.,13,TRBV3-1/TRBV3-2
CASSLEGAPRSTEAFF,TGTGCCAGCAGCTTAGAAGGGGCCCCCCGGAGCACTGAAGCTTTCTTT,TRBJ1-1,.,.,16,TRBV11-2
CAVTRGQSPREQYF,TGTGCCGTCACGAGGGGACAGAGCCCGAGGGAGCAGTACTTC,TRBJ2-7,TRBD1,few,14,TRBV2
CASSSPTDSEAFF,TGCGCCAGCAGCTCACCCACGGACAGTGAAGCTTTCTTT,TRBJ1-1,.,.,13,TRBV5-1
CASGYRRDRILSSYNSPLHF,TGTGCCAGCGGATACCGCCGGGACAGGATCCTTAGCTCCTATAATTCACCCCTCCACTTT,TRBJ1-6,TRBD1,.,20,TRBV27
CASSFLGGRPLGEQYF,TGTGCCAGCAGCTTCCTCGGGGGACGGCCCCTTGGTGAGCAGTACTTC,TRBJ2-7,.,.,16,TRBV7-9
CASSQEQGYGYTF,TGCGCCAGCAGCCAAGAACAGGGTTATGGCTACACCTTC,TRBJ1-2,.,.,13,TRBV4-3
CASSLGTGYSSYEQYF,TGTGCCAGCAGCTTAGGTACAGGGTATAGCTCCTACGAGCAGTACTTC,TRBJ2-7,.,.,16,TRBV7-2
CASRSGTGGKYEQYF,TGTGCCAGCAGGAGCGGGACAGGGGGAAAATACGAGCAGTACTTC,TRBJ2-7,TRBD1,.,15,TRBV7-2
CASSFLPDRGGANVLTF,TGTGCCAGCAGCTTCCTTCCCGACAGGGGTGGGGCCAACGTCCTGACTTTC,TRBJ2-6,TRBD1,.,17,TRBV7-2
CASSPRAGQGGEKLFF,TGTGCCAGCAGCCCCCGCGCGGGGCAGGGCGGTGAAAAACTGTTTTTT,TRBJ1-4,.,.,16,TRBV9
CATSWKLAGDQQETQYF,TGTGCCACCAGTTGGAAGCTAGCGGGGGACCAACAAGAGACCCAGTACTTC,TRBJ2-5,TRBD2,.,17,TRBV24-1
CASSLSPTDTQYF,TGTGCCAGCAGCCTCTCTCCCACAGATACGCAGTATTTT,TRBJ2-3,.,.,13,TRBV7-3
CAISPFVSGETDTQYF,TGTGCCATCAGTCCGTTTGTCTCAGGGGAAACAGATACGCAGTATTTT,TRBJ2-3,.,.,16,TRBV10-3
CASSQDYSRFYEQYF,TGTGCCAGCAGCCAAGATTACAGTAGGTTCTACGAGCAGTACTTC,TRBJ2-7,.,.,15,TRBV3-1/TRBV3-2